One and the same sample provided the 11 T cell receptor beta chains below, sequenced in a study of radiation and T cells in renal cell carcinoma. Only in-frame clones appear in the TCRdb table, and some are missing; sequencing was by immunoSEQ multiplex PCR. This sample has 100,000 to 150,000 clones; approximately 90% occur once, and the top ten carry about 5.6%. Time point specified: blood 2 weeks post-SBRT. Stated treatment: 15 Gy SBRT to primary tumor, nephrectomy 4 weeks later. The starting material was blood, obtained from a patient whose treatment included radiotherapy and nephrectomy. The receptors were sampled from a woman in her 70s with renal cell carcinoma.

The chain has TRBV5-1 and TRBJ2-2; D ambiguous. This CDR3 is built from 14 residues. The V end was cut by 4 bases, the J end by 4 bases, with 11 bases between. Germline CDR1 reads SGHRS; CDR2 reads YFSETQ. The CDR3 DNA sequence: TGCGCCAGCAGCACTCAAGGACCCACCGGGGAGCTGTTTTTT. It is translated as CASSTQGPTGELFF.

The chain has TRBV27 and TRBJ1-1, with 9 bases lining up with TRBD1. Germline values: CDR1 MNHEY, CDR2 SMNVEV (reference sequence). The CDR3 loop spans 14 amino acids. Trimming cost V 6 bases and J 5 bases; bases outside gene matches: 7. In DNA form, the CDR3 reads TGTGCCAGCAGCCAAAGGACAGGGGTGACTGAAGCTTTCTTT. It encodes CASSQRTGVTEAFF.

The V and J genes are TRBV5-6 and TRBJ2-5, with 8 nucleotides matching TRBD1. CDR1 is SGHDT, CDR2 YYEEEE, per germline. V was clipped by 2 bases and J by 4 bases; unmatched bases: 7. The CDR3 has 15 amino acids. CDR3 in DNA: TGTGCCAGCAGCTTCCGGACAGGGATGTCAGAGACCCAGTACTTC. The encoded protein is CASSFRTGMSETQYF.

The sample holds a few counts of this clone. The chain couples TRBV7-2 to TRBJ1-1, with a tentative D call TRBD1 (5 bases). The CDR3 is 16 amino acids. The V gene lost 1 base and the J gene lost 3 bases, with 15 bases spanning the gap. The germline gives CDR1 SGHTA, CDR2 FQGNSA. The CDR3 spells CASSLGVRGADTEAFF. In nucleotides, the CDR3 is TGTGCCAGCAGCTTAGGGGTGCGGGGCGCGGACACTGAAGCTTTCTTT.

V usage is TRBV2 and J usage is TRBJ1-5; TRBD1 aligns across 7 bases. There are 15 residues in the CDR3. V trimming: 4 bases; J trimming: 0 bases; junction bases outside the gene matches: 3. Germline V lookup: CDR1 SNHLY, CDR2 FYNNEI. CDR3 region: CASSGQGHSNQPQHF. DNA of the CDR3: TGTGCCAGCAGTGGACAGGGACATAGCAATCAGCCCCAGCATTTT. Full variable domain (missing parts from reference TRBV2 and TRBJ1-5): EPEVTQTPSHQVTQMGQEVILRCVPISNHLYFYWYRQILGQKVEFLVSFYNNEISEKSEIFDDQFSVERPDGSNFTLKIRSTKLEDSAMYFCASSGQGHSNQPQHFGDGTRLSIL.

CDR3 nucleotide sequence: TGTGCCAGCAGCCCGGGCTCAGGGGGAGCAGATACGCAGTATTTT. Its translation is CASSPGSGGADTQYF. The rearrangement joins TRBV11-3 to TRBJ2-3; 7 nucleotides align to TRBD1. The CDR3 is 15 amino acids. With V trimmed by 5 bases and J by 4 bases, 9 bases remained unmatched. Germline V gene lookup returns CDR1 SGHNT and CDR2 YENEEA.

The CDR3: CASSQYSNRDEQYF. As DNA, the CDR3 is TGTGCCAGCAGCCAATATTCAAACAGGGACGAGCAGTACTTC. The gene calls are TRBV4-2 and TRBJ2-7; TRBD1 might be the D (6 bases). The germline CDR1 and CDR2 sequences are LGHNA and YNFKEQ. The CDR3 contains 14 residues. V lost 2 bases, J lost 5 bases, and 13 bases lay in between.

This clone showed up just once. The chain uses TRBV29-1 and TRBJ1-3; no definite D call. Germline V gene sequence: CDR1 SQVTM, CDR2 ANQGSEA. The CDR3 runs 13 residues. V was trimmed by 6 bases and J by 0 bases, leaving 9 bases between them. CDR3 coding DNA: TGCAGCGTCGCCTGGAGCTCTGGAAACACCATATATTTT. The encoded protein is CSVAWSSGNTIYF. The variable domain in full, with the rest retrieved from reference TRBV29-1 and TRBJ1-3, is SAVISQKPSRDICQRGTSLTIQCQVDSQVTMMFWYRQQPGQSLTLIATANQGSEATYESGFVIDKFPISRPNLTFSTLTVSNMSPEDSSIYLCSVAWSSGNTIYFGEGSWLTVV.

This chain links TRBV30 with TRBJ2-7; tentatively, D is TRBD2 (6 bases). This CDR3 contains 14 residues. With 8 bases removed from V and 4 bases from J, the gap between germline ends came to 21 bases. The germline gives CDR1 GTSNPN, CDR2 SVGIG (reference sequence). The CDR3: CAGSSGGAFYEQYF. DNA of the CDR3: TGTGCCGGTAGTAGCGGAGGCGCCTTTTACGAGCAGTACTTC.

This clone was recorded once. The chain carries TRBV5-6 and TRBJ1-1; no clear D gene. Trimming pared 0 bases from V and 6 bases from J, leaving 9 bases between. This CDR3 comprises 13 residues. CDR1 and CDR2 (germline): SGHDT, YYEEEE. This CDR3 reads CASSLDADPEAFF. CDR3 DNA: TGTGCCAGCAGCTTGGACGCGGATCCTGAAGCTTTCTTT.

The chain is built from TRBV20-1 and TRBJ2-5; no clear D. The length of the CDR3 is 11 residues. CDR1 and CDR2 from the germline V gene are DFQATT and SNEGSKA (reference sequence). V shed 7 bases and J shed 1 base, with 7 bases lying between them. CDR3 protein: CSEAVQETQYF. As DNA, the CDR3 is TGCAGTGAGGCAGTCCAAGAGACCCAGTACTTC.